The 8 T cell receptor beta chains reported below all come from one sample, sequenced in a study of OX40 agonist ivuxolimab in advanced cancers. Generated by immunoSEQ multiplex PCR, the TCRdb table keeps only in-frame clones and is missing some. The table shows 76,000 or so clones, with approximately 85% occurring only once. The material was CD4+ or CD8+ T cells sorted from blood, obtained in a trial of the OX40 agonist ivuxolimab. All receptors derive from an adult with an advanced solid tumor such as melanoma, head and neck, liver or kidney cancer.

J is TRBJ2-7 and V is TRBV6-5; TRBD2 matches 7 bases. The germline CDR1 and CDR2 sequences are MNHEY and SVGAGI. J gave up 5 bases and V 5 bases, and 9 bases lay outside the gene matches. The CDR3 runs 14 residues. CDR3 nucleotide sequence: TGTGCCAGCAGTAGCCCCTCGGGAGGCGACGAGCAGTACTTC. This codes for CASSSPSGGDEQYF.

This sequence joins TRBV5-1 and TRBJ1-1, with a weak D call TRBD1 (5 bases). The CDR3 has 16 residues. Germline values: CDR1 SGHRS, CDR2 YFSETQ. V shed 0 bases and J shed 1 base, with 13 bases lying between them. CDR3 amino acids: CASSLVSPGRNTEAFF. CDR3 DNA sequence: TGCGCCAGCAGCTTGGTTTCTCCAGGGAGGAACACTGAAGCTTTCTTT.

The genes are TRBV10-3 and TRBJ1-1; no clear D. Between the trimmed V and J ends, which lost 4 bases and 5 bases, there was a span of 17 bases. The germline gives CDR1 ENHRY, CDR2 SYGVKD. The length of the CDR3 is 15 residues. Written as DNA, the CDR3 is TGTGCCATCAGTGGATCCGAGGATGGCAGGACTGAAGCTTTCTTT. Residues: CAISGSEDGRTEAFF.

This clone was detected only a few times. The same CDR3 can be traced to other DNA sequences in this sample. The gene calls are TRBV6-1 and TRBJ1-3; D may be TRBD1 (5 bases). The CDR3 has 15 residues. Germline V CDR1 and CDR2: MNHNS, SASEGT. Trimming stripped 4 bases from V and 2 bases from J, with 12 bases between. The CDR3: CASSVGVGAGNTIYF. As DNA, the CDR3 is TGTGCCAGCAGTGTGGGGGTGGGGGCTGGAAACACCATATATTTT.

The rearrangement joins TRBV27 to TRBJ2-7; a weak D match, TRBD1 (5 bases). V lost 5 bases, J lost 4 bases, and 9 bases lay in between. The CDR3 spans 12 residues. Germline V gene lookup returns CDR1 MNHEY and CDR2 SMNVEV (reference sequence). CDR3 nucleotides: TGTGCCAGCAGTAACCAGGGATACGAGCAGTACTTC. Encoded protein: CASSNQGYEQYF.

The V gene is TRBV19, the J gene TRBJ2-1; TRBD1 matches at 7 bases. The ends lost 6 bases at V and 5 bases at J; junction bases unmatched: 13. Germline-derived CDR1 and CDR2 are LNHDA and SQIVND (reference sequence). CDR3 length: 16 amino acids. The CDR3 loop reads CASRYKRTGQDNEQFF. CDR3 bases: TGTGCCAGTAGGTATAAAAGGACAGGTCAAGACAATGAGCAGTTCTTC. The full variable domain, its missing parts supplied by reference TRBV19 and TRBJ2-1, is DGGITQSPKYLFRKEGQNVTLSCEQNLNHDAMYWYRQDPGQGLRLIYYSQIVNDFQKGDIAEGYSVSREKKESFPLTVTSAQKNPTAFYLCASRYKRTGQDNEQFFGPGTRLTVL.

CDR3 loop: CASSSGRQETQYF. The CDR3 DNA reads TGTGCCAGTAGTTCGGGTCGCCAAGAGACCCAGTACTTC. The gene calls are TRBV19 and TRBJ2-5; D call uncertain. The germline V and J ends were trimmed by 5 bases and 1 base, with 8 bases remaining between them. Looked up from germline, CDR1 is LNHDA and CDR2 is SQIVND (reference sequence). This CDR3 region has 13 residues.

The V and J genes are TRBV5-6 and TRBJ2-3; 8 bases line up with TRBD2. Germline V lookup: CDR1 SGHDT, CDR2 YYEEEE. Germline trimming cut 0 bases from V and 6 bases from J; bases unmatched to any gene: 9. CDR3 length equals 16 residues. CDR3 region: CASSLAGGTRHDTQYF. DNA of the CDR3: TGTGCCAGCAGCTTGGCCGGAGGGACTAGGCACGATACGCAGTATTTT. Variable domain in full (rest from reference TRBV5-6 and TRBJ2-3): DAGVTQSPTHLIKTRGQQVTLRCSPKSGHDTVSWYQQALGQGPQFIFQYYEEEERQRGNFPDRFSGHQFPNYSSELNVNALLLGDSALYLCASSLAGGTRHDTQYFGPGTRLTVL.